These 10 T cell receptor beta chains originate from one sample sequenced in a study of blood T cell repertoires in COVID-19. The data were produced by immunoSEQ multiplex PCR, yet TCRdb's version contains in-frame clones alone and is incomplete. The top ten hold around 4.2% of the sample, which has roughly 100,000 clones, around nine tenths seen once. Material for sequencing was peripheral blood. Receptors were obtained from a human donor with COVID-19, enrolled during active disease. The donor label of this sample is uncertain.

This sequence joins TRBV4-1 and TRBJ1-2; D remains unclear. The CDR3 contains 12 residues. Deletions cut 3 bases from V and 8 bases from J, with 10 bases between. Germline values: CDR1 MGHRA, CDR2 YSYEKL. CDR3 sequence reads: CASSHSSRGYTF. For the CDR3, the DNA is TGCGCCAGCAGCCATTCGAGTCGCGGCTACACCTTC.

This clone has a handful of counts. V usage is TRBV2 and J usage is TRBJ1-2, with a tentative D call TRBD1 (6 bases). The length of the CDR3 is 15 residues. V shed 3 bases and J shed 3 bases, with 14 bases lying between them. CDR1 and CDR2 from the germline V gene are SNHLY and FYNNEI. CDR3 nucleotides: TGTGCCAGCAGTGAGTTGGGGGCGCAAGACTATGGCTACACCTTC. Translating gives CASSELGAQDYGYTF.

The chain is built from TRBV29-1 and TRBJ1-1; D may be TRBD1 (5 bases). The CDR3 has 13 residues. V shed 6 bases and J shed 5 bases, with 16 bases lying between them. Germline values: CDR1 SQVTM, CDR2 ANQGSEA. This CDR3 is CSVRWGGTTEAFF. CDR3 nucleotide sequence: TGCAGCGTGCGTTGGGGGGGGACGACTGAAGCTTTCTTT.

The V call is TRBV6-1, the J call TRBJ1-3; D is uncertain. Trimming took off 2 bases at V and 0 bases at J, with 11 bases between the two ends. Germline-derived CDR1 and CDR2 are MNHNS and SASEGT. The CDR3 contains 16 residues. The CDR3 DNA is TGTGCCAGCAGTGAACAAGAGGGCAACTCTGGAAACACCATATATTTT. Translation: CASSEQEGNSGNTIYF.

CDR3 protein: CASRLLFDLPYEQYF. Here the CDR3 DNA reads TGCGCCAGCAGACTACTCTTCGATCTACCCTACGAGCAGTACTTC. This sequence joins TRBV5-1 and TRBJ2-7; D gene ambiguous. Trimming removed 5 bases from V and 2 bases from J, with 17 bases in between. CDR1 SGHRS and CDR2 YFSETQ come from the germline V gene. CDR3 size: 15 residues.

The rearrangement joins TRBV9 to TRBJ1-6; D ambiguous. The ends were cut back, 5 bases at V and 0 bases at J, with 6 bases in the middle. Germline V gene data show CDR1 as SGDLS and CDR2 as YYNGEE. This CDR3 comprises 14 residues. CDR3 in amino acids: CASSTSSYNSPLHF. CDR3 DNA: TGTGCCAGCAGTACGAGCTCCTATAATTCACCCCTCCACTTT.

V and J are TRBV5-1 and TRBJ2-2; 7 nucleotides line up with TRBD1. V lost 4 bases to trimming and J lost 1 base; unmatched junction nucleotides: 7. Looked up from germline, CDR1 is SGHRS and CDR2 is YFSETQ. The CDR3 is 16 residues long. The CDR3, as DNA: TGCGCCAGCAGCCCCCGGGACAGACTGAACACCGGGGAGCTGTTTTTT. Translation gives CASSPRDRLNTGELFF.

The V and J genes are TRBV6-5 and TRBJ2-5; perhaps TRBD1 as D (6 bases). V lost 1 base and J lost 4, with 10 bases in between. Germline V gene data show CDR1 as MNHEY and CDR2 as SVGAGI. This CDR3 region has 14 residues. The CDR3 spells CASSYWQGTETQYF. The CDR3 nucleotides read TGTGCCAGCAGTTACTGGCAGGGGACAGAGACCCAGTACTTC.

This CDR3 reads CASSQVTGRNTEAFF. CDR3 nucleotide sequence: TGTGCCAGCAGCCAGGTTACAGGGAGGAACACTGAAGCTTTCTTT. J is TRBJ1-1 and V is TRBV14; possibly TRBD1 for D (6 bases). V lost 3 bases to trimming and J lost 1 base, with 12 bases between them. CDR3 size: 15 residues. The germline V gene has CDR1 SGHDN and CDR2 FVKESK.

The rearrangement uses TRBV2 and TRBJ2-7; 9 nucleotides match TRBD1. The CDR3 extends over 13 amino acids. V was pared by 6 bases and J by 5 bases, with 5 bases of the junction left unmatched. Germline V gene data show CDR1 as SNHLY and CDR2 as FYNNEI. The CDR3 DNA follows: TGTGCCAGCAGACTACAGGGGGCTAACGAGCAGTACTTC. Encoded protein: CASRLQGANEQYF.